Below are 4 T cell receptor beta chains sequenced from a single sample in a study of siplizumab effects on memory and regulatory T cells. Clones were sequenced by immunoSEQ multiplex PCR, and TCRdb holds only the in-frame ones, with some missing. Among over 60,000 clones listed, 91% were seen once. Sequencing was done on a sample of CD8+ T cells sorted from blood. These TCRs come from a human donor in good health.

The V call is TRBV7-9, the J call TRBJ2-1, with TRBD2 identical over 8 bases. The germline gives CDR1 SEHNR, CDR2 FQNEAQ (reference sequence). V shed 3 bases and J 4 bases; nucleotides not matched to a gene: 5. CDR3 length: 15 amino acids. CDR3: CASSFPSGLYNEQFF. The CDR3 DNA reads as TGTGCCAGCAGCTTCCCTAGCGGGTTATACAATGAGCAGTTCTTC.

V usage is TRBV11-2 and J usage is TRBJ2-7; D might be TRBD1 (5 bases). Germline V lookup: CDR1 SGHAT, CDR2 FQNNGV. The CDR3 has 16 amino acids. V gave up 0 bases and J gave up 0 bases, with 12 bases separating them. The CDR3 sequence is CASSLDLFDSSYEQYF. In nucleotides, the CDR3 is TGTGCCAGCAGCTTAGACCTTTTTGACAGCTCCTACGAGCAGTACTTC. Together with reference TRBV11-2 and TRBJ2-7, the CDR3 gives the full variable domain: EAGVAQSPRYKIIEKRQSVAFWCNPISGHATLYWYQQILGQGPKLLIQFQNNGVVDDSQLPKDRFSAERLKGVDSTLKIQPAKLEDSAVYLCASSLDLFDSSYEQYFGPGTRLTVT.

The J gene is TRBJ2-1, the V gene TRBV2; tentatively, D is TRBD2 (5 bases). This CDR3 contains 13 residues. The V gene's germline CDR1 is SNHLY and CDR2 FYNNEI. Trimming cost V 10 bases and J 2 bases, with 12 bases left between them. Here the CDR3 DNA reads TGTGCCATCACTAGTTTTCCCTACAATGAGCAGTTCTTC. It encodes CAITSFPYNEQFF.

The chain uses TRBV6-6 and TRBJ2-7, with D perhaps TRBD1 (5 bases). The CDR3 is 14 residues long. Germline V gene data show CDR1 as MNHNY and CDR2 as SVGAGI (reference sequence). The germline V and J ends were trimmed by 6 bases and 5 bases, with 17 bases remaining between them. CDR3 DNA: TGTGCCAGCAGGGGGCCACCATCGTTGGACGAGCAGTACTTC. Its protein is CASRGPPSLDEQYF.